This T cell receptor beta chain was observed in a study of immune cell composition in non-small cell lung cancer. The V gene's germline CDR1 is SGHVS and CDR2 FNYEAQ. This CDR3 contains 14 residues. V trimming: 5 bases; J trimming: 5 bases; junction bases outside the gene matches: 5. Clones were read by immunoSEQ multiplex PCR, and TCRdb kept only the in-frame ones, dropping some. Of about 8,700 clones in the sample, roughly two thirds were seen once. This clone is judged large. Normal lung sampling was at least 3 cm from the tumour, as distant as possible. The sequenced material came from non-adjacent lung tissue. This chain connects TRBV7-6 to TRBJ2-7; 11 nucleotides match TRBD1. The TCR comes from a human donor with non-small cell lung cancer. This CDR3 reads CASSRTGGRDEQYF. For the CDR3, the DNA is TGTGCCAGCAGCCGGACAGGGGGCAGGGACGAGCAGTACTTC. The full variable domain, with the rest looked up from reference TRBV7-6 and TRBJ2-7, is GAGVSQSPRYKVTKRGQDVALRCDPISGHVSLYWYRQALGQGPEFLTYFNYEAQQDKSGLPNDRFSAERPEGSISTLTIQRTEQRDSAMYRCASSRTGGRDEQYFGPGTRLTVT.